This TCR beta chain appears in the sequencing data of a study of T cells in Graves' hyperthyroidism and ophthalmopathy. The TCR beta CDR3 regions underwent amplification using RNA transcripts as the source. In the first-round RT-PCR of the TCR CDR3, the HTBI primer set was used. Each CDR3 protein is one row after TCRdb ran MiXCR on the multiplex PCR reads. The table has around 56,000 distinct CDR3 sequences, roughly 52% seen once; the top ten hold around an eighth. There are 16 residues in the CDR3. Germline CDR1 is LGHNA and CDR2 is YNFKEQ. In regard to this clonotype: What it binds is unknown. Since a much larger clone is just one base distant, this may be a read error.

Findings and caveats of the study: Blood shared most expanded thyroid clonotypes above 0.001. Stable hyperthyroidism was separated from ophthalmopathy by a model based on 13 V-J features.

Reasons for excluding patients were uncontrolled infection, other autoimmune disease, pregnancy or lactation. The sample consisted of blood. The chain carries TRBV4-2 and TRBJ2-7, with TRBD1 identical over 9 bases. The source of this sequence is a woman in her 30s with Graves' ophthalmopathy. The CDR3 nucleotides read TGTGTCAGCAGCCAGGAACAGGGGGCCAGCGCCTACGAGCAGTACTTC. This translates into CVSSQEQGASAYEQYF.